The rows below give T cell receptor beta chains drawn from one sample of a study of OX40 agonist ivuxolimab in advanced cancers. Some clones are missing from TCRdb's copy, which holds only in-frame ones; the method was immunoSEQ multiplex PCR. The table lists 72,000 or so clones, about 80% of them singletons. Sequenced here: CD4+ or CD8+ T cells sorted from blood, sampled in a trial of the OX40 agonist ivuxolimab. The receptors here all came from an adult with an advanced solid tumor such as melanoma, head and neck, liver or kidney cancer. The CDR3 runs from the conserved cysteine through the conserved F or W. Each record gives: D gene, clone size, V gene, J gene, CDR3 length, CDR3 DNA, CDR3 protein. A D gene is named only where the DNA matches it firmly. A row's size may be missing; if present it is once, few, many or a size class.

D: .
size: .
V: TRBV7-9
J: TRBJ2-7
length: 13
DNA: TGTGCCAGCAGCCCCGGCGGAGCCTACGAGCAGTACTTC
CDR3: CASSPGGAYEQYF

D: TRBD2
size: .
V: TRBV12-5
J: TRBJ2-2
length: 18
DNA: TGTGCTAGTGGTCGGGGACTAGCGGGGGGGCCCGGCACCGGGGAGCTGTTTTTT
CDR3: CASGRGLAGGPGTGELFF

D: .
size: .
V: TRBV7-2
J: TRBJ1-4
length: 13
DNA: TGTGCCAGCAGCTTACTGTTTAATGAAAAACTGTTTTTT
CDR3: CASSLLFNEKLFF

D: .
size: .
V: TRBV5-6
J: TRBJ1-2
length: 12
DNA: TGTGCCAGCAGCACAGGGCCGGGAGGCTACACCTTC
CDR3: CASSTGPGGYTF

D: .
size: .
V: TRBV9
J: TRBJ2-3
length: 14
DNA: TGTGCCAGCAGCTCTGGACTGGGCGCAGATACGCAGTATTTT
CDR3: CASSSGLGADTQYF

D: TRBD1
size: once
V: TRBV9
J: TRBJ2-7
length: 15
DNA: TGTGCCAGCAGCCCCCCAGGGACAGGTCAATACGAGCAGTACTTC
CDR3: CASSPPGTGQYEQYF

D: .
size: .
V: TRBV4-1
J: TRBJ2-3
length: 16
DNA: TGCGCCAGCAGCCAAGAAGGAATAACCCCAGGAGAAACGCAGTATTTT
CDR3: CASSQEGITPGETQYF

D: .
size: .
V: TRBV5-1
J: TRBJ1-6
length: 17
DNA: TGCGCCAGCAGCTTGGCTACAGGTGGGGGAGGTAATTCACCCCTCCACTTT
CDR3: CASSLATGGGGNSPLHF

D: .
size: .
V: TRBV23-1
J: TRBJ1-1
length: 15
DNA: TGCGCCAGCAGGCCCCGGGGGGCGCGGAACACTGAAGCTTTCTTT
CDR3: CASRPRGARNTEAFF

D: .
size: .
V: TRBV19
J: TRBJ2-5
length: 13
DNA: TGTGCCAGTAGTATAGCCAGCCAAGAGACCCAGTACTTC
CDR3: CASSIASQETQYF

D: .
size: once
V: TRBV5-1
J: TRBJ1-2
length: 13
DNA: TGCGCCAGCAGCTCGGGACAAGGGAATGGCTACACCTTC
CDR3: CASSSGQGNGYTF

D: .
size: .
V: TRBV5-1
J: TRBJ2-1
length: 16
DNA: TGCGCCAGCAGCTTGGTGGCGGGGAACTCCTACAATGAGCAGTTCTTC
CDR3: CASSLVAGNSYNEQFF

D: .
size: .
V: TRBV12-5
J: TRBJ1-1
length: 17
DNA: TGTGCTAGTGGTTTGACAGGGAATGGGATTCTGGGCACTGAAGCTTTCTTT
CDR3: CASGLTGNGILGTEAFF

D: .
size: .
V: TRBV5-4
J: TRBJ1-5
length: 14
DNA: TGTGCCAGCAGTCCGGATTTAAGCAATCAGCCCCAGCATTTT
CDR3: CASSPDLSNQPQHF

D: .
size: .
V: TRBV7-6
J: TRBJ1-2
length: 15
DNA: TGTGCCAGCAGCTCTCAGGGTGCAGGGGCCTATGGCTACACCTTC
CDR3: CASSSQGAGAYGYTF

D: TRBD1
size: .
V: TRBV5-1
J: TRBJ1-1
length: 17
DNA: TGCGCCAGCAGCCCGACCACAGGGGGCGCCGGGAACACTGAAGCTTTCTTT
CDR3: CASSPTTGGAGNTEAFF